In its sample, the clone carrying this TCR beta chain was seen once. Up to about 2 ug genomic DNA was used for TCRB CDR3 amplification. The table came from immunoSEQ multiplex PCR; TCRdb's copy has only in-frame clones and leaves some out. The table has roughly 80,000 clones, about nine tenths seen once; the top ten hold about 2.2%. Germline V gene lookup returns CDR1 ENHRY and CDR2 SYGVKD. V lost 0 bases, J lost 0 bases, and 14 bases stayed unmatched. CDR3 length: 21 amino acids. This sample stems from a study of glioma-infiltrating T cells after dendritic cell vaccination. Background on the study: Patients had newly diagnosed or recurrent glioblastoma and received dendritic cell vaccines. Monocyte-derived dendritic cells, cultured seven days with IL-4 and GM-CSF, were pulsed with autologous tumor lysate. Between about 2002 and 2013, patients got autologous tumor lysate-pulsed dendritic cell vaccines.

Time point noted: after dendritic cell vaccination, including at tumor progression/relapse. The chain joins TRBV10-3 to TRBJ2-6, with 7 bases that match TRBD1. Sequenced material: blood, taken after dendritic cell vaccination. The receptor's source is a human donor with glioblastoma. The DNA for the CDR3 is TGTGCCATCAGTGAGTCGTGGGGCAGGGGGTTGAGAAACTCTGGGGCCAACGTCCTGACTTTC. Amino acids: CAISESWGRGLRNSGANVLTF.